The next 2 T cell receptor beta chains were all read from a single sample in a study of blood T cell repertoires in COVID-19. Clones were read by immunoSEQ multiplex PCR, and TCRdb kept only the in-frame ones, dropping some. The sample records about 330,000 clones, roughly 88% being singletons. The sequenced sample was peripheral blood. All receptors come from a woman aged 50 to 65 with active or convalescent COVID-19.

The chain employs TRBV10-3 and TRBJ1-5; perhaps TRBD1 as D (6 bases). CDR3 length: 13 amino acids. Germline V gene lookup returns CDR1 ENHRY and CDR2 SYGVKD. V lost 10 bases, J lost 3 bases, and 13 bases lay in between. In nucleotides, the CDR3 is TGTGCCACCGAGTCAGGGGACAATCAGCCCCAGCATTTT. Protein product: CATESGDNQPQHF.

In this sample, this clone turned up a few times. The V gene is TRBV5-1, the J gene TRBJ2-7, with 10 bases identical to TRBD1. Germline V lookup: CDR1 SGHRS, CDR2 YFSETQ. This CDR3 comprises 17 residues. Trimming took 0 bases from V and 2 from J; bases not matched to a gene: 8. For the CDR3, the DNA is TGCGCCAGCAGCTTGGTAGGGGACAGGGGCTTCACCTACGAGCAGTACTTC. It is translated as CASSLVGDRGFTYEQYF.